This TCR beta chain was recovered during a study of cytomegalovirus exposure and HLA in healthy donors. The PCR had 60 Vbeta and 13 Jbeta primers. Libraries were prepared by immunoSEQ multiplex PCR; TCRdb keeps only in-frame clonotypes and omits some of them. The sample includes fewer than 200,000 clones, 70% to 80% seen only once; the top ten take 11% to 15%. Study results and caveats: Accurate predictions that matched the HLA-A and HLA-B alleles of most subjects were reportedly made from TCR beta sequences. A later analysis found TCR association rates differed by HLA locus, highest for DRB1 and lowest for HLA-C. At a 0.05 false discovery rate, a later analysis found 18,000 or so TCR beta sequences to be associated with HLA alleles. Published work reported that the classifier diagnosed cytomegalovirus status with high specificity and sensitivity.

Turning to this clone: The target antigen is unknown.

The CDR3 spans 16 residues. The V gene's germline CDR1 is SGHRS and CDR2 YFSETQ. Trimming cost V 5 bases and J 3 bases, with 21 bases left between them. The rearrangement uses TRBV5-1 and TRBJ2-7; weak D call: TRBD1 (6 bases). Sequences were obtained from PBMCs. The source of this sequence is a young woman in good health and CMV-seropositive. The CDR3 region is CASRDSHQGRFYEQYF. The CDR3 DNA sequence: TGCGCCAGCAGAGACAGCCACCAGGGGCGATTCTACGAGCAGTACTTC. Based on the CDR3 plus reference TRBV5-1 and TRBJ2-7, the full variable domain is KAGVTQTPRYLIKTRGQQVTLSCSPISGHRSVSWYQQTPGQGLQFLFEYFSETQRNKGNFPGRFSGRQFSNSRSEMNVSTLELGDSALYLCASRDSHQGRFYEQYFGPGTRLTVT.